This T cell receptor (beta chain) was sequenced in a study of blood T cell repertoires in COVID-19. Across the study: Material from acute and convalescent COVID-19 was sourced from the United States, Italy and Spain. Sample material is recorded as cDNA or gDNA derived from T cells, B-cell-depleted T cells, or PBMCs.

Trimming stripped 5 bases from V and 4 bases from J, with 15 bases between. Germline values: CDR1 ENHRY, CDR2 SYGVKD. The CDR3 has 15 amino acids. The protocol was immunoSEQ multiplex PCR, while the TCRdb copy is restricted to in-frame clones and leaves out a portion. The sample includes fewer than 85,000 clones, 88% of them seen just once. This TCR was recovered from a human donor in a cohort sampled during active COVID-19. Sequenced sample: peripheral blood. The rearrangement joins TRBV10-3 to TRBJ2-1; D is perhaps TRBD1 (5 bases). The CDR3 bases are TGTGCCATCAGTAGTGTGACAGAGAATTACAATGAGCAGTTCTTC. Its translation is CAISSVTENYNEQFF.